Listed below are T cell receptor beta chains from one sample, sequenced in a study of blood T cell repertoires in COVID-19. The repertoire was sequenced with immunoSEQ multiplex PCR; TCRdb's copy has only in-frame clones and lacks some. Seen here are under 350,000 clones, 75% to 95% observed once, and the top ten hold 6.5% to 8%. Sequenced material: peripheral blood. Every receptor here comes from a woman between 25 and 40 years old with COVID-19, enrolled during active disease. The CDR3 runs from the conserved cysteine through the conserved F or W. A D gene is named only where the DNA matches it firmly.

TGTGCCAGCAAAACGGGGGGCACTGAAGCTTTCTTT | CASKTGGTEAFF | TRBV7-9 | NA | TRBJ1-1
TGCGCCAGCAGCTTGGGTCAGGGTTCAGATACGCAGTATTTT | CASSLGQGSDTQYF | TRBV5-1 | NA | TRBJ2-3
TGTGCCAGCAGCCAGAGAGGGTCTAATGAAAAACTGTTTTTT | CASSQRGSNEKLFF | TRBV3-1/TRBV3-2 | NA | TRBJ1-4
TGTGCCAGCAACGGCGACAGGGCCTACGAGCAGTACTTC | CASNGDRAYEQYF | TRBV14 | TRBD1 | TRBJ2-7
TGTGCCAGCAGCTCTCTAGCGGGGTCCTCCTACGAGCAGTACTTC | CASSSLAGSSYEQYF | TRBV3-1/TRBV3-2 | TRBD2 | TRBJ2-7
TGTGCCAGCCAGGCAGGGGATAGCTCCTACGAGCAGTACTTC | CASQAGDSSYEQYF | TRBV28 | NA | TRBJ2-7
TGTGCCAGCAGCCGAGGACAGGGAAATGGCTACACCTTC | CASSRGQGNGYTF | TRBV6-5 | TRBD1 | TRBJ1-2
TGTGCCAGCAGTCAGAATGGGGGACTAGCGGCAACTACAAGTGAGCAGTTCTTC | CASSQNGGLAATTSEQFF | TRBV6-2/TRBV6-3 | TRBD2 | TRBJ2-1
TGTGCCAGTAGTTCGGGACAGGGGAACACTGAAGCTTTCTTT | CASSSGQGNTEAFF | TRBV19 | TRBD1 | TRBJ1-1
TGTGCCAGTACCAACCGGGGAAACACCATATATTTT | CASTNRGNTIYF | TRBV19 | NA | TRBJ1-3
TGTGCCAGCAGTGAACGTGGGCATAGCAATCAGCCCCAGCATTTT | CASSERGHSNQPQHF | TRBV6-1 | NA | TRBJ1-5
TGCGCCAGCAGCCCCGGGTCCTCTGGAAACACCATATATTTT | CASSPGSSGNTIYF | TRBV4-3 | NA | TRBJ1-3
TGTGCCAGCAGCCGCGGGACTAGCGGCTCCTACGAGCAGTACTTC | CASSRGTSGSYEQYF | TRBV28 | TRBD2 | TRBJ2-7